Given below is one TCR beta chain in context. Trimming removed 1 base from V and 3 bases from J; junction bases left unmatched: 1. This CDR3 is built from 14 residues. Germline assignment: CDR1 LGHNA and CDR2 YNFKEQ. The sample originates from a study of blood T cell repertoires in COVID-19. Study as a whole: PBMCs, B-cell-depleted T cells, or T cells were the source of the cDNA or gDNA that made up the material.

Clones were sequenced by immunoSEQ multiplex PCR, and TCRdb holds only the in-frame ones, with some missing. The table lists 150,000 or so clones, around nine tenths of them singletons. The TCR comes from a human donor in a cohort sampled during active COVID-19. The chain has TRBV4-2 and TRBJ1-1, with TRBD1 identical over 8 bases. The sample was peripheral blood. This chain's CDR3 is CASSQGTGHTEAFF. CDR3 nucleotide sequence: TGTGCCAGCAGCCAAGGGACAGGGCACACTGAAGCTTTCTTT.